This TCR beta chain derives from a study of blood T cells in healthy people across ages. Points from the study as a whole: Donors of long life had a larger count of naive CD4+ cells and greater diversity than aged donors.

Donors each provided 8 to 10 milliliters of peripheral blood. In regard to this clonotype: No antigen is known for it.

A second about 7 to 11 cycle PCR used barcoded and J-beta primers. A single record per CDR3 protein comes from TCRdb applying MiXCR to the 5' RACE reads. The sample yields approximately 800,000 distinct CDR3 sequences, around 34% seen once. The clonotype was recovered from a man younger than 30 in good health. Sample: blood.

CDR3: CASSLQSARPPDTQYF. The CDR3 DNA follows: TGCGCCAGCAGCCTACAAAGCGCCAGACCCCCAGATACGCAGTATTTT. The chain couples TRBV4-1 to TRBJ2-3; D is unresolved. Germline lookup yields CDR1 MGHRA and CDR2 YSYEKL. The germline V and J ends were trimmed by 4 bases and 4 bases, with 18 bases remaining between them. The CDR3 is made up of 16 amino acids.